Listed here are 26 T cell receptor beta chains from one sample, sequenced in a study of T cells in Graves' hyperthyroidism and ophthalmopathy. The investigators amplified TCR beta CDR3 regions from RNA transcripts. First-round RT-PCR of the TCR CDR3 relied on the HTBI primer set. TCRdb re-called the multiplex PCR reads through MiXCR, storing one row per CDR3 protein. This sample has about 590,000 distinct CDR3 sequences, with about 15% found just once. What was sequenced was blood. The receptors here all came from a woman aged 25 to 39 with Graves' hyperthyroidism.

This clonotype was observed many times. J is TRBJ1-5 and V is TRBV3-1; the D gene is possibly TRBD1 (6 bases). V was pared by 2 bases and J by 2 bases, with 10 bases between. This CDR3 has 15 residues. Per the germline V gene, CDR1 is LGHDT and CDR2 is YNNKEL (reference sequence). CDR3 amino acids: CASSQTGMGNQPQHF. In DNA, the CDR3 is TGTGCCAGCAGCCAAACAGGGATGGGCAATCAGCCCCAGCATTTT.

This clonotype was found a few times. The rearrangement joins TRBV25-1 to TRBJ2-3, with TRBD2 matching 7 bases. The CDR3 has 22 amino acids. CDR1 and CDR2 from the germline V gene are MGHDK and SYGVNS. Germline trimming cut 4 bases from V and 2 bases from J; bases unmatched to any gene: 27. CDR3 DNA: TGTGCCAGCAGTGGCTACTCTCGGAAGCGGGACGAGACCCCTATTAACACAGATACGCAGTATTTT. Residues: CASSGYSRKRDETPINTDTQYF.

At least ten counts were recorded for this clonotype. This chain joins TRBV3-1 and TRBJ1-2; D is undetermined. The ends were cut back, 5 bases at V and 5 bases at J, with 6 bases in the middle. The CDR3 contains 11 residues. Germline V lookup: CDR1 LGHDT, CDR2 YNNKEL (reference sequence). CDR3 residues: CASSNQYGYTF. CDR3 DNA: TGTGCCAGCAGCAACCAATATGGCTACACCTTC.

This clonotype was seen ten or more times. The CDR3 spells CASSLTRRTDTQYF. CDR3 in DNA: TGTGCCAGCAGTTTAACCAGGCGGACAGATACGCAGTATTTT. The genes are TRBV28 and TRBJ2-3; D remains ambiguous. The CDR3 consists of 14 residues. The V end lost 2 bases, the J end lost 3 bases, and 9 bases lay between the germline ends. Germline CDR1 and CDR2: MDHEN and SYDVKM. Supplemented by reference TRBV28 and TRBJ2-3, the full variable domain reads DVKVTQSSRYLVKRTGEKVFLECVQDMDHENMFWYRQDPGLGLRLIYFSYDVKMKEKGDIPEGYSVSREKKERFSLILESASTNQTSMYLCASSLTRRTDTQYFGPGTRLTVL.

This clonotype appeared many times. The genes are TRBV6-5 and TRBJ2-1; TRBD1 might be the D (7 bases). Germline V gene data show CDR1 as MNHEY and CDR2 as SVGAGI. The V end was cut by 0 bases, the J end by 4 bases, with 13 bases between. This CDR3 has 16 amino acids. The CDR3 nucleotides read TGTGCCAGCAGTTACTCGGCAGGGGGGTCGTACAATGAGCAGTTCTTC. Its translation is CASSYSAGGSYNEQFF.

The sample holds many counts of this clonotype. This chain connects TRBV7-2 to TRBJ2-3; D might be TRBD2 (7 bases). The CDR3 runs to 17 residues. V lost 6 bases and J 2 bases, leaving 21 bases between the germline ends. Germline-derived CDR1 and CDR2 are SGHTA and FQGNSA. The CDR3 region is CASSPHHGGGDTDTQYF. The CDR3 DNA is TGTGCCAGCAGTCCTCATCATGGGGGGGGCGACACAGATACGCAGTATTTT. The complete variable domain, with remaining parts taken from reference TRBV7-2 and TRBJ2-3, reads GAGVSQSPSNKVTEKGKDVELRCDPISGHTALYWYRQSLGQGLEFLIYFQGNSAPDKSGLPSDRFSAERTGGSVSTLTIQRTQQEDSAVYLCASSPHHGGGDTDTQYFGPGTRLTVL.

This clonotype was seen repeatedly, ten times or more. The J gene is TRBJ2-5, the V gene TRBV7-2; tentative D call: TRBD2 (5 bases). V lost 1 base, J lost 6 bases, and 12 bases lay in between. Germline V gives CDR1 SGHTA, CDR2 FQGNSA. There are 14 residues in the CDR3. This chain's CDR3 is CASSLVGGDQTQYF. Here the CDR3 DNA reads TGTGCCAGCAGCTTAGTCGGAGGAGACCAGACCCAGTACTTC.

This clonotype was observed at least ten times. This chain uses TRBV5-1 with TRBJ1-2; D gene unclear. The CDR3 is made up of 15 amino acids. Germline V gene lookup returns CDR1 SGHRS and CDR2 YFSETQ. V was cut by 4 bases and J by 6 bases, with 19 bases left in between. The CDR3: CASSANLPTTDGYTF. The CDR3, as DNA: TGCGCCAGCAGCGCAAACCTACCCACCACGGATGGCTACACCTTC.

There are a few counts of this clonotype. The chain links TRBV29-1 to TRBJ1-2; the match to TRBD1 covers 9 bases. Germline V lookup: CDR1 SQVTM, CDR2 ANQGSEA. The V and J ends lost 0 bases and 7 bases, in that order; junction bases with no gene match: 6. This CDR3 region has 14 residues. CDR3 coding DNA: TGCAGCGTTGAAGAGCCCGACAGGGGGTTTGGCTACACCTTC. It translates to CSVEEPDRGFGYTF.

The CDR3 protein is CASSQVADLYNEQFF. The CDR3 nucleotides read TGCGCCAGCAGCCAGGTAGCGGACCTCTACAATGAGCAGTTCTTC. This chain uses TRBV4-3 with TRBJ2-1, with a weak D call TRBD2 (6 bases). With 3 bases removed from V and 3 bases from J, the gap between germline ends came to 12 bases. Germline V gene lookup returns CDR1 LGHNA and CDR2 YSLEER. This CDR3 spans 15 amino acids.

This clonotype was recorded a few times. CDR3 coding DNA: TGTGCCAGCTCACCAGGGGGGGGAAGGATGAATGAGCAGTTCTTC. This codes for CASSPGGGRMNEQFF. The chain employs TRBV18 and TRBJ2-1; 7 bases align to TRBD2. Germline CDR1 reads KGHSH; CDR2 reads LQKENI. J was trimmed by 7 bases and V by 2 bases; bases with no gene match: 8. The CDR3 extends over 15 amino acids.

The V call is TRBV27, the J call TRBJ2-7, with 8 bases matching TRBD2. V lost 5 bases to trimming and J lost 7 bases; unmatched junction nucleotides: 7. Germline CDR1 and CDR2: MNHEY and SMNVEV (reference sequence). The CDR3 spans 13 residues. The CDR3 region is CASSLAGGWEQYF. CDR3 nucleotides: TGTGCCAGCAGTCTAGCGGGTGGTTGGGAGCAGTACTTC.

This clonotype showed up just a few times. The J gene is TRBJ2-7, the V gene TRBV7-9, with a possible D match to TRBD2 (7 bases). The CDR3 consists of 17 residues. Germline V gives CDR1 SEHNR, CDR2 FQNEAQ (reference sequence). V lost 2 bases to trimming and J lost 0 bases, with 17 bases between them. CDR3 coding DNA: TGTGCCAGCAGCTTAAGGGGGGGGGACATAAGCTCCTACGAGCAGTACTTC. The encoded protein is CASSLRGGDISSYEQYF.

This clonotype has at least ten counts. CDR3 sequence reads: CASSFSRDNEQFF. DNA of the CDR3: TGTGCCAGCAGCTTTTCCCGGGATAATGAGCAGTTCTTC. This sequence joins TRBV11-2 and TRBJ2-1; perhaps TRBD2 as D (5 bases). Trimming removed 3 bases at V and 7 bases at J, with 10 bases between. Germline V gives CDR1 SGHAT, CDR2 FQNNGV. There are 13 residues in the CDR3. Supplemented by reference TRBV11-2 and TRBJ2-1, the full variable domain reads EAGVAQSPRYKIIEKRQSVAFWCNPISGHATLYWYQQILGQGPKLLIQFQNNGVVDDSQLPKDRFSAERLKGVDSTLKIQPAKLEDSAVYLCASSFSRDNEQFFGPGTRLTVL.

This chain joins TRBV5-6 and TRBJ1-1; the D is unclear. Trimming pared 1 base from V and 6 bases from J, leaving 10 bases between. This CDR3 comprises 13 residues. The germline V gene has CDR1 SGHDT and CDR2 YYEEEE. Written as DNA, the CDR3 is TGTGCCAGCAGCTTGTCGGACGGGGCTGAAGCTTTCTTT. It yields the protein CASSLSDGAEAFF.

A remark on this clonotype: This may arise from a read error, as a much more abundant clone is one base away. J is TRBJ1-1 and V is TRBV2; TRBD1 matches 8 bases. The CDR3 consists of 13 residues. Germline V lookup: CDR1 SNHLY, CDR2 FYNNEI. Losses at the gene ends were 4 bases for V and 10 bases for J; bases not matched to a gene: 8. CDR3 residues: CASSGQGRSGAFF. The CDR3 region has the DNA TGTGCCAGCAGTGGACAGGGGCGCTCTGGAGCTTTCTTT. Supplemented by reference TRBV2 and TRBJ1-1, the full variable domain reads EPEVTQTPSHQVTQMGQEVILRCVPISNHLYFYWYRQILGQKVEFLVSFYNNEISEKSEIFDDQFSVERPDGSNFTLKIRSTKLEDSAMYFCASSGQGRSGAFFGQGTRLTVV.

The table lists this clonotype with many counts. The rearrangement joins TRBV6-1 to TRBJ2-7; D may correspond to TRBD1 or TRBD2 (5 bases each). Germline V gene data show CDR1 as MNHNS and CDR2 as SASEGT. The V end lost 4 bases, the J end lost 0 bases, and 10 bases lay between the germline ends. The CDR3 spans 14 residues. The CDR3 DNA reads TGTGCCAGCAGTGCCCGGGACCACTCCTACGAGCAGTACTTC. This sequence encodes CASSARDHSYEQYF.

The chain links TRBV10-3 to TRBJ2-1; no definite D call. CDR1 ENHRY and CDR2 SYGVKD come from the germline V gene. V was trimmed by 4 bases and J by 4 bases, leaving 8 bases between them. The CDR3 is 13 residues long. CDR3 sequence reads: CAISVDTYNEQFF. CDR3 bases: TGTGCCATCAGTGTTGATACATACAATGAGCAGTTCTTC.

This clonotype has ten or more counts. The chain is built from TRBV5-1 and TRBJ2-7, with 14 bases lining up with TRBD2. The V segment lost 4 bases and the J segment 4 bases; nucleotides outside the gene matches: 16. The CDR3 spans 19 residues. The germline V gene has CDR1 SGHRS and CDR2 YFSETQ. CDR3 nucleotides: TGCGCCAGCAGCCGAAGCTCCGGGACTAGCGGGAGACCACAATACGAGCAGTACTTC. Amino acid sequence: CASSRSSGTSGRPQYEQYF.

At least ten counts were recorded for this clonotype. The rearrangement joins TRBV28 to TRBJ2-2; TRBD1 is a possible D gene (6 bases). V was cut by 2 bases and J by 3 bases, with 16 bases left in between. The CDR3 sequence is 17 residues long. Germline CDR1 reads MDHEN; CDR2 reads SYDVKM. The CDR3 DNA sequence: TGTGCCAGCAGTTTACGGCAGGGGTCGAGTTACACCGGGGAGCTGTTTTTT. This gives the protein CASSLRQGSSYTGELFF.

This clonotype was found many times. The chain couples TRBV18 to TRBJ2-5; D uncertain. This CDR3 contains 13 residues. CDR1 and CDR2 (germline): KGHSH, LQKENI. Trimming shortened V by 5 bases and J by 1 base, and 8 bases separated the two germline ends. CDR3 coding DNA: TGTGCCAGCTCAGCCTACAGCCAAGAGACCCAGTACTTC. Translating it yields CASSAYSQETQYF. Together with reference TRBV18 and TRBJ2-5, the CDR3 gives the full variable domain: NAGVMQNPRHLVRRRGQEARLRCSPMKGHSHVYWYRQLPEEGLKFMVYLQKENIIDESGMPKERFSAEFPKEGPSILRIQQVVRGDSAAYFCASSAYSQETQYFGPGTRLLVL.

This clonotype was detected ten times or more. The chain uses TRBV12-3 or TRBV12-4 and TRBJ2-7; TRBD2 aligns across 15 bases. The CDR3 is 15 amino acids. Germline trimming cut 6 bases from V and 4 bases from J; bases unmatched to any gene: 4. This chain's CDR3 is CASSPGTSGRYEQYF. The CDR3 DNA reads TGTGCCAGCAGCCCCGGGACTAGCGGGAGGTACGAGCAGTACTTC.

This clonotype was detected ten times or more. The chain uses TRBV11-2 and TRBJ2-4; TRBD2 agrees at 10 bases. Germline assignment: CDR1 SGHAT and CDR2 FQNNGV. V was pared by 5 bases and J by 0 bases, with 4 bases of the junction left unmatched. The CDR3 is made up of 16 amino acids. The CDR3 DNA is TGTGCCAGCAGCCCTATAGCGGGAGGAGCCAAAAACATTCAGTACTTC. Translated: CASSPIAGGAKNIQYF.

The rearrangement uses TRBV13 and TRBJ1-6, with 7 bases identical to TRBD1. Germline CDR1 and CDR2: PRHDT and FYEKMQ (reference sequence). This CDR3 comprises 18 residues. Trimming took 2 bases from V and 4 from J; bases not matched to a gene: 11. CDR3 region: CASSLFTGAGGYNSPLHF. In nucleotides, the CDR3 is TGTGCCAGCAGCTTATTTACAGGGGCTGGCGGTTATAATTCACCCCTCCACTTT.

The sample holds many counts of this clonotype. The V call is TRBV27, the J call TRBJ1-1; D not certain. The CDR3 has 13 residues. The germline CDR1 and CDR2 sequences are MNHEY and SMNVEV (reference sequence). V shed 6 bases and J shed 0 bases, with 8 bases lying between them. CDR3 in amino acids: CASRTQLNTEAFF. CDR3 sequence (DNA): TGTGCCAGCAGGACCCAGCTGAACACTGAAGCTTTCTTT.

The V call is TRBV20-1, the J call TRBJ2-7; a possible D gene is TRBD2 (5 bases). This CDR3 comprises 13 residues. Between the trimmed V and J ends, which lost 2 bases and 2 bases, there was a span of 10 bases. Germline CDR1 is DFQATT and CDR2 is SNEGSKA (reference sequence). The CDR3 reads CSARRTSTYEQYF. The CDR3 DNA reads TGCAGTGCTAGAAGGACTTCCACCTACGAGCAGTACTTC.